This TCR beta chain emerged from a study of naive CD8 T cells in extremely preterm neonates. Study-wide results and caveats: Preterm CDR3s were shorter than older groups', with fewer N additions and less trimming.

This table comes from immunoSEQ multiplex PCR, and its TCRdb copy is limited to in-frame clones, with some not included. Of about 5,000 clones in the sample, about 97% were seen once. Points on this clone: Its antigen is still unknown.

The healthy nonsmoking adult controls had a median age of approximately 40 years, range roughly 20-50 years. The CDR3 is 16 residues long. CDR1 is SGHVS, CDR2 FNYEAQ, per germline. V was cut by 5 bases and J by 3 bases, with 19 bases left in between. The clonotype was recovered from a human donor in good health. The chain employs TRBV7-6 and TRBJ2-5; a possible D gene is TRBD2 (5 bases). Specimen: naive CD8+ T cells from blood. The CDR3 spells CASSAALREIEETQYF. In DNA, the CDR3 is TGTGCCAGCAGCGCAGCGTTGAGGGAGATCGAAGAGACCCAGTACTTC.